What follows are 32 T cell receptor beta chains derived from one specimen sequenced in a study of blood T cell repertoires in COVID-19. Libraries were prepared by immunoSEQ multiplex PCR; TCRdb keeps only in-frame clonotypes and omits some of them. The repertoire consists of roughly 180,000 clones, with approximately 83% occurring once and the leading ten covering 6.5% to 9%. The material sequenced was peripheral blood. These receptors came from a woman in her 40s with COVID-19, enrolled during active disease.

This chain uses TRBV28 with TRBJ1-5; unclear D gene. Per the germline V gene, CDR1 is MDHEN and CDR2 is SYDVKM. Trimming left V 6 bases short and J 4 bases short, with 13 bases between. The CDR3 has 14 amino acids. CDR3 sequence: CASSSHNNNQPQHF. Written as DNA, the CDR3 is TGTGCCAGCAGCTCCCACAACAATAATCAGCCCCAGCATTTT.

In DNA form, the CDR3 reads TGTGCCAGCAGCGGGGGACACCTCTCCTACGAGCAGTACTTC. Amino acid sequence: CASSGGHLSYEQYF. This chain links TRBV5-4 with TRBJ2-7; tentatively, D is TRBD1 (6 bases). CDR1 is SGHNT, CDR2 YYREEE, per germline (reference sequence). The CDR3 consists of 14 residues. V gave up 4 bases and J gave up 0 bases, with 11 bases separating them.

The table lists this clone with many counts. The V gene is TRBV5-1, the J gene TRBJ2-5; TRBD1 is a possible D gene (5 bases). The ends were cut back, 8 bases at V and 4 bases at J, with 12 bases in the middle. The CDR3 totals 12 residues. Germline V lookup: CDR1 SGHRS, CDR2 YFSETQ. The CDR3 is CASGRTGETQYF. The CDR3, as DNA: TGCGCCAGTGGACGCACAGGAGAGACCCAGTACTTC.

The rearrangement uses TRBV5-1 and TRBJ1-5; D not certain. The CDR3 is 14 residues long. Germline V lookup: CDR1 SGHRS, CDR2 YFSETQ. The V and J ends lost 0 bases and 5 bases respectively, with 9 bases between them. The CDR3 region has the DNA TGCGCCAGCAGCTTGGCCCCCTCAGATCAGCCCCAGCATTTT. Translating gives CASSLAPSDQPQHF.

V and J are TRBV2 and TRBJ2-7; D perhaps matches TRBD1 (5 bases). The CDR3 length is 16 residues. V lost 5 bases to trimming and J lost 0 bases, with 17 bases between them. In germline, CDR1 is SNHLY, CDR2 FYNNEI. Here the CDR3 DNA reads TGTGCCAGCAGTAGAATCTCAGGGTGGGGCTCCTACGAGCAGTACTTC. Translating gives CASSRISGWGSYEQYF.

This sequence joins TRBV7-2 and TRBJ2-1; 7 bases map to TRBD1. Trimming cost V 5 bases and J 7 bases; bases outside gene matches: 5. The CDR3 is made up of 13 amino acids. Germline CDR1 is SGHTA and CDR2 is FQGNSA. The CDR3 spells CASSGARGNEQFF. DNA for the CDR3: TGTGCCAGCAGCGGGGCCAGGGGGAATGAGCAGTTCTTC.

The CDR3 sequence is CASSPRQSSGSNEQFF. The CDR3 DNA is TGTGCCAGCTCCCCAAGGCAGTCTAGCGGGAGCAATGAGCAGTTCTTC. The chain joins TRBV18 to TRBJ2-1; TRBD2 matches 10 bases. Germline V gives CDR1 KGHSH, CDR2 LQKENI. The CDR3 consists of 16 residues. V trimming: 6 bases; J trimming: 6 bases; junction bases outside the gene matches: 11. Supplemented by reference TRBV18 and TRBJ2-1, the full variable domain reads NAGVMQNPRHLVRRRGQEARLRCSPMKGHSHVYWYRQLPEEGLKFMVYLQKENIIDESGMPKERFSAEFPKEGPSILRIQQVVRGDSAAYFCASSPRQSSGSNEQFFGPGTRLTVL.

The CDR3 loop reads CASSIVGEGTQYF. As DNA, the CDR3 is TGTGCCAGTAGTATAGTAGGGGAGGGTACGCAGTATTTT. This chain joins TRBV19 and TRBJ2-3; 7 bases align to TRBD2. Germline V gene sequence: CDR1 LNHDA, CDR2 SQIVND (reference sequence). The CDR3 covers 13 residues. V lost 1 base and J lost 8; bases outside the gene matches: 3. The full variable domain, completed using reference TRBV19 and TRBJ2-3, is DGGITQSPKYLFRKEGQNVTLSCEQNLNHDAMYWYRQDPGQGLRLIYYSQIVNDFQKGDIAEGYSVSREKKESFPLTVTSAQKNPTAFYLCASSIVGEGTQYFGPGTRLTVL.

V usage is TRBV15 and J usage is TRBJ1-5; TRBD1 aligns across 7 bases. Germline V gene sequence: CDR1 LNHNV, CDR2 YYDKDF (reference sequence). With 0 bases clipped from V and 7 bases from J, the junction kept 6 bases outside the gene matches. There are 15 residues in the CDR3. The CDR3 DNA is TGTGCCACCAGCAGAGATGAGGGGGCATGGCAGCCCCAGCATTTT. This sequence encodes CATSRDEGAWQPQHF.

The chain has TRBV19 and TRBJ1-5, with TRBD1 identical over 8 bases. Germline-derived CDR1 and CDR2 are LNHDA and SQIVND (reference sequence). Germline trimming cut 6 bases from V and 4 bases from J; bases unmatched to any gene: 5. The CDR3 extends over 14 amino acids. The CDR3 bases are TGTGCCAGTAGCCCTCACAGGGGGAATCAGCCCCAGCATTTT. The encoded protein is CASSPHRGNQPQHF.

The rearrangement joins TRBV14 to TRBJ2-2; D is unclear. Trimming cost V 0 bases and J 5 bases, with 7 bases left between them. The CDR3 runs to 14 residues. Germline CDR1 is SGHDN and CDR2 is FVKESK. CDR3 sequence reads: CASSQDLATGELFF. CDR3 nucleotides: TGTGCCAGCAGCCAAGATCTGGCAACCGGGGAGCTGTTTTTT.

J is TRBJ1-3 and V is TRBV27, with D possibly matching TRBD1 (6 bases). Trimming took off 4 bases at V and 4 bases at J, with 8 bases between the two ends. In germline, CDR1 is MNHEY, CDR2 SMNVEV (reference sequence). This CDR3 is 13 amino acids long. The CDR3 sequence is CASSYREGNTIYF. In DNA form, the CDR3 reads TGTGCCAGCAGTTACAGGGAGGGAAACACCATATATTTT.

The chain couples TRBV9 to TRBJ1-1; no definite D call. The CDR3 runs 13 residues. Trimming cost V 6 bases and J 1 base, with 10 bases left between them. Germline CDR1 SGDLS, CDR2 YYNGEE. The chain's CDR3 is CASTISRNTEAFF. In DNA form, the CDR3 reads TGTGCCAGCACCATCTCGAGGAACACTGAAGCTTTCTTT.

The chain is built from TRBV5-1 and TRBJ2-7; no clear D gene. The CDR3 covers 14 residues. V lost 4 bases to trimming and J lost 4 bases, with 15 bases between them. Germline V lookup: CDR1 SGHRS, CDR2 YFSETQ. In DNA form, the CDR3 reads TGCGCCAGCAGCCAACTCGCAAACGGGTACGAGCAGTACTTC. Protein sequence: CASSQLANGYEQYF.

In this sample, this clone turned up a few times. J is TRBJ1-2 and V is TRBV19, with TRBD1 matching 7 bases. V lost 5 bases and J lost 0; bases outside the gene matches: 6. The CDR3 is 15 amino acids. Germline values: CDR1 LNHDA, CDR2 SQIVND (reference sequence). As DNA, the CDR3 is TGTGCCAGTAGTCCCGGGACAGCACCTAACTATGGCTACACCTTC. This translates into CASSPGTAPNYGYTF.

The chain links TRBV5-4 to TRBJ2-3, with 9 bases that match TRBD1. V trimming: 7 bases; J trimming: 2 bases; junction bases outside the gene matches: 5. The germline CDR1 and CDR2 sequences are SGHNT and YYREEE (reference sequence). The CDR3 runs 14 residues. The CDR3 nucleotides read TGTGCCAGCCTCGACAGGGGGAACACAGATACGCAGTATTTT. It translates to CASLDRGNTDTQYF.

The rearrangement joins TRBV5-1 to TRBJ1-2; D might be TRBD1 (5 bases). The CDR3 contains 16 residues. Germline loops: CDR1 SGHRS, CDR2 YFSETQ. Trimming removed 1 base from V and 4 bases from J, with 17 bases in between. In nucleotides, the CDR3 is TGCGCCAGCAGCTTGTTTGAAGGGGCGGTCAGCTATGGCTACACCTTC. This translates into CASSLFEGAVSYGYTF.

The sample holds one count of this clone. The chain couples TRBV9 to TRBJ2-7; TRBD2 is a possible D gene (5 bases). The CDR3 consists of 15 residues. V lost 2 bases, J lost 2 bases, and 14 bases lay in between. Per the germline V gene, CDR1 is SGDLS and CDR2 is YYNGEE. The CDR3 nucleotides are TGTGCCAGCAGCGTTTTGACTACGCCTACCTACGAGCAGTACTTC. Its translation is CASSVLTTPTYEQYF.

This clone showed up just a few times. The V and J genes are TRBV3-1 (or the pseudogene TRBV3-2) and TRBJ1-1; D gene uncertain. Germline V gives CDR1 LGHDT, CDR2 YNNKEL (reference sequence). V was trimmed by 7 bases and J by 1 base, leaving 10 bases between them. The CDR3 covers 13 residues. The CDR3, as DNA: TGTGCCAGCAAAGGAACAGCGAACACTGAAGCTTTCTTT. Translating it yields CASKGTANTEAFF.

This chain links TRBV5-1 with TRBJ2-7, with TRBD2 identical over 9 bases. The CDR3 loop spans 17 amino acids. Germline values: CDR1 SGHRS, CDR2 YFSETQ. V was clipped by 2 bases and J by 1 base; unmatched bases: 10. DNA of the CDR3: TGCGCCAGCAGCTTTGGTAGCGGGAGTCGTCGGTCCTACGAGCAGTACTTC. It is translated as CASSFGSGSRRSYEQYF.

This chain links TRBV11-2 with TRBJ2-1; 15 bases line up with TRBD2. The CDR3 extends over 17 amino acids. CDR1 and CDR2 from the germline V gene are SGHAT and FQNNGV. V lost 6 bases, J lost 5 bases, and 8 bases stayed unmatched. CDR3 sequence reads: CASRRPGLAGGNNEQFF. Here the CDR3 DNA reads TGTGCCAGCAGGCGACCGGGACTAGCGGGGGGAAACAATGAGCAGTTCTTC.

This clone was counted a few times. This chain joins TRBV19 and TRBJ1-1; TRBD1 matches 11 bases. The CDR3 has 17 residues. The J segment lost 1 base and the V segment lost 7 bases, leaving 11 bases of the junction unmatched. Germline CDR1 and CDR2: LNHDA and SQIVND (reference sequence). The CDR3 nucleotides are TGTGCCAGTAAGGGTCGGACAGGGGGCCACGGGAACACTGAAGCTTTCTTT. Residues: CASKGRTGGHGNTEAFF.

The rearrangement uses TRBV5-1 and TRBJ2-3; 10 nucleotides align to TRBD2. This CDR3 is 17 amino acids long. Per the germline V gene, CDR1 is SGHRS and CDR2 is YFSETQ. V shed 2 bases and J 2 bases; nucleotides not matched to a gene: 8. Written as DNA, the CDR3 is TGCGCCAGCAGCTTACGACTTAGCGGGGGGTCCACAGATACGCAGTATTTT. Translation gives CASSLRLSGGSTDTQYF.

V gene TRBV6-6 combines with J gene TRBJ2-7, with D perhaps TRBD1 (6 bases). The CDR3 runs to 15 residues. The germline CDR1 and CDR2 sequences are MNHNY and SVGAGI (reference sequence). V shed 6 bases and J shed 3 bases, with 18 bases lying between them. Here the CDR3 DNA reads TGTGCCAGCAGCGGGACAACCCTTACCGGCTACGAGCAGTACTTC. It codes for CASSGTTLTGYEQYF.

The J gene is TRBJ2-1, the V gene TRBV7-3; tentatively, D is TRBD2 (6 bases). Germline-derived CDR1 and CDR2 are SGHTA and FQGTGA. Trimming took 3 bases from V and 10 from J, leaving 13 bases between them. The CDR3 is 13 residues long. The CDR3 DNA follows: TGTGCCAGCAGCTTCTCCGGGACTCAGGAGCAGTTCTTC. Its translation: CASSFSGTQEQFF.

J is TRBJ1-5 and V is TRBV28, with 7 bases aligning to TRBD1. With V trimmed by 5 bases and J by 1 base, 11 bases remained unmatched. Germline V gene sequence: CDR1 MDHEN, CDR2 SYDVKM. The CDR3 sequence is 17 residues long. The CDR3 DNA sequence: TGTGCCAGCAGTCAGGGGACAGCCGTACTAAGCAATCAGCCCCAGCATTTT. This encodes CASSQGTAVLSNQPQHF.

The genes are TRBV7-9 and TRBJ1-2; 9 positions match TRBD1. The germline V gene has CDR1 SEHNR and CDR2 FQNEAQ (reference sequence). This CDR3 has 18 residues. J was trimmed by 8 bases and V by 8 bases; bases with no gene match: 24. The CDR3 sequence: CASFLGGDRVPAGGGYTF. CDR3 nucleotide sequence: TGTGCCAGCTTTCTTGGGGGGGACAGGGTACCCGCCGGAGGAGGCTACACCTTC.

V and J are TRBV11-2 and TRBJ2-1, with D perhaps matching TRBD1 (5 bases). The CDR3 spans 15 residues. V lost 5 bases and J lost 6, with 17 bases in between. Germline CDR1 SGHAT, CDR2 FQNNGV. DNA for the CDR3: TGTGCCAGCAGCCAAGGGGTGATGGCCTCCAATGAGCAGTTCTTC. Residues: CASSQGVMASNEQFF.

The gene calls are TRBV7-9 and TRBJ1-1; the D is unclear. Trimming took off 6 bases at V and 3 bases at J, with 17 bases between the two ends. The CDR3 spans 15 residues. Looked up from germline, CDR1 is SEHNR and CDR2 is FQNEAQ (reference sequence). The CDR3 loop reads CASRINGGMDTEAFF. The DNA for the CDR3 is TGTGCCAGCAGGATAAACGGAGGAATGGACACTGAAGCTTTCTTT.

J is TRBJ1-1 and V is TRBV7-6, with D possibly being TRBD1 (5 bases). Germline CDR1 and CDR2: SGHVS and FNYEAQ. The V end was cut by 4 bases, the J end by 1 base, with 13 bases between. The CDR3 has 15 residues. CDR3 nucleotide sequence: TGTGCCAGCAGCTCAACCAATACAGGGAACACTGAAGCTTTCTTT. It translates to CASSSTNTGNTEAFF.

The rearrangement links TRBV21-1 to TRBJ2-7; TRBD2 is the table's D call and was not checked against the DNA. TRBV21-1 corresponds to a pseudogene. The CDR3 is made up of 15 amino acids. The CDR3 DNA reads TGTGCCGGCTGTTGGACTAGCGGCATATACTACGAGCAGTACTTC. Translating gives CAGCWTSGIYYEQYF.

The gene calls are TRBV28 and TRBJ2-7; 10 nucleotides match TRBD1. V lost 0 bases and J lost 4; bases outside the gene matches: 3. CDR1 MDHEN and CDR2 SYDVKM come from the germline V gene. The CDR3 spans 15 residues. CDR3 sequence (DNA): TGTGCCAGCAGTTTATGGACAGGGGGCGGATACGAGCAGTACTTC. Translation gives CASSLWTGGGYEQYF.